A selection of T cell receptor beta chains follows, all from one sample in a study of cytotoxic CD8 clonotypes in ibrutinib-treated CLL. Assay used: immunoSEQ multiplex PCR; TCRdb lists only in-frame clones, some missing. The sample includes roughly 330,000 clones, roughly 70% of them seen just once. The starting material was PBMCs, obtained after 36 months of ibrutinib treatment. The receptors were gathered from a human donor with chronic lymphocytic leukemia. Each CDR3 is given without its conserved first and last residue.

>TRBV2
ASSAPAADTQY
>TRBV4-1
ASSRLGVSGTTDTQY
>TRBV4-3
ASSQDSGRQGHGYT
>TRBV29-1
SVVFVTEAF
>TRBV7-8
ASTFSLADTQY
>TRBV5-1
ASSLAAGEAF
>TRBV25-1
ASSESGPFTDTQY
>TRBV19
ASRQRTGNQPQH
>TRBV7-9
ASSLESGEQY
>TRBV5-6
ASSLIVEGGYGYT
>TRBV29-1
SVQPGLAGGVETQY
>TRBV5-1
ASSLYWIDSNTGELF
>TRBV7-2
ASSLGPGNTEAF
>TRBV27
ASSFGGNEQF
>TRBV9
ASSGRDSPNEKLF
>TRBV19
ASSMRSGLRGNEKLF